These T cell receptor beta chains were read from a single sample in a study of shared clonotypes between healthy human individuals. Some clones are missing from TCRdb's copy, which holds only in-frame ones; the method was immunoSEQ multiplex PCR. The sample has roughly 810,000 clones, about 97% seen once. Sequencing input: naive CD8+ T cells sorted from blood. These receptors came from a man younger than 40 in good health. Each CDR3 is given with its conserved first and last residue. Only some rows state a clone size, as once, few, many or a class for expanded clones.

clone_size j_call v_call cdr3_aa
- TRBJ2-7 TRBV19 CASIIGQKLSYEQYF
- TRBJ2-7 TRBV29-1 CSVETGDRGIYEQYF
- TRBJ1-4 TRBV27 CASSSLDRGSNEKLFF
- TRBJ2-3 TRBV18 CASSPTTWTAIKDTQYF
- TRBJ1-1 TRBV7-8 CASSTYNQMNTEAFF
- TRBJ2-7 TRBV11-2 CASSLRPGFQDEQYF
- TRBJ2-1 TRBV27 CASSPLAGSHNEQFF
- TRBJ1-1 TRBV29-1 CSVATGVDTEAFF
- TRBJ2-1 TRBV13 CASSLAQLSYNEQFF
once TRBJ2-1 TRBV6-5 CASTGGFDEQFF
- TRBJ2-7 TRBV28 CASSFTGDSYEQYF
- TRBJ2-7 TRBV7-9 CASSLVGETSGSEYEQYF
- TRBJ2-3 TRBV4-2 CASSQVTDTQYF
- TRBJ2-1 TRBV9 CASSVEERTVYNEQFF
- TRBJ2-7 TRBV6-1 CASTPRGQGYEQYF
- TRBJ2-7 TRBV19 CASRERDLHYEQYF
- TRBJ2-7 TRBV30 CAGSLKDRTYEQYF
- TRBJ2-5 TRBV5-1 CASSLALNGRETQYF
- TRBJ2-1 TRBV4-3 CASTPFVGSSYNEQFF
- TRBJ2-1 TRBV7-7 CASSLDPYYNEQFF
- TRBJ2-1 TRBV2 CASSPGWSTGSSSYNEQFF
- TRBJ1-2 TRBV7-9 CASSDANYGYTF
- TRBJ2-7 TRBV4-1 CASSQEEGISSYEQYF
- TRBJ2-1 TRBV5-1 CASRRGQGSSYNEQFF
- TRBJ1-1 TRBV30 CAWSVYKVYQAMAEAFF
- TRBJ1-1 TRBV6-5 CASSYRAEAFF
- TRBJ2-6 TRBV4-1 CASSRLKLGGANVLTF
once TRBJ1-5 TRBV19 CASSIYQVGNQPQHF
- TRBJ2-7 TRBV29-1 CSVEEGEDYEQYF
- TRBJ1-1 TRBV27 CASRGGLGTEAFF
- TRBJ2-7 TRBV5-1 CASRGGSVDPYEQYF
- TRBJ1-1 TRBV27 CASTSWEGTEAFF
- TRBJ1-2 TRBV25-1 CASSESQQFYGYTF
- TRBJ1-5 TRBV7-9 CASSLRLGNQPQHF
- TRBJ2-3 TRBV9 CASSVEGGSPADTQYF